This TCR beta chain derives from a study of identical twins. A template switching step contributed a universal primer site, while unique molecular identifiers were present in the cDNA. TCRdb re-called the 5' RACE reads through MiXCR, storing one row per CDR3 protein. The sample lists roughly 1,500,000 distinct CDR3 sequences, 32% occurring once. About this clonotype itself: No antigen is known for it.

Per germline, CDR1 KGHDR and CDR2 SFDVKD. V lost 3 bases to trimming and J lost 4 bases, with 16 bases between them. The CDR3 has 16 amino acids. Study outcomes and limitations: Twin pairs' shared out-of-frame alpha sequences were enriched in low generation probability. Beta out-of-frame twin sharing showed a weaker excess.

The sequenced material came from cord blood. The TCR originated in a newborn girl in good health. The chain is built from TRBV24-1 and TRBJ2-3, with D possibly being TRBD1 or TRBD2 (5 bases each). The CDR3 reads CATSDPFRGGSDTQYF. The CDR3, as DNA: TGTGCCACCAGTGATCCCTTCCGGGGCGGCTCAGATACGCAGTATTTT.